These 17 T cell receptor beta chains originate from one sample sequenced in a study of T cell changes during pregnancy in multiple sclerosis. Clones were read by immunoSEQ multiplex PCR, and TCRdb kept only the in-frame ones, dropping some. The sample has tens of thousands of clones; around 93% are singletons. Material: peripheral blood, obtained in the second trimester of pregnancy. The receptors here all came from a female donor in good health, enrolled as a control in a pregnancy study.

The CDR3 nucleotides read TGTGCCAGCACCCTGGGCCCCACAGATCAGCCCCAGCATTTT. Protein: CASTLGPTDQPQHF. V and J are TRBV6-1 and TRBJ1-5; D gene unclear. V was pared by 7 bases and J by 5 bases, with 15 bases between. There are 14 residues in the CDR3. Germline-derived CDR1 and CDR2 are MNHNS and SASEGT.

The chain carries TRBV9 and TRBJ1-4, with 10 nucleotides matching TRBD1. The CDR3 has 17 amino acids. With 3 bases clipped from V and 4 bases from J, the junction kept 9 bases outside the gene matches. Germline lookup yields CDR1 SGDLS and CDR2 YYNGEE. As DNA, the CDR3 is TGTGCCAGCAGCGCGGCTGGGGGGACAGGGGATAATGAAAAACTGTTTTTT. Its protein is CASSAAGGTGDNEKLFF.

J is TRBJ2-3 and V is TRBV9, with 10 positions matching TRBD2. The trim removed 0 bases at V and 5 bases at J, leaving 0 bases unmatched. Germline V gives CDR1 SGDLS, CDR2 YYNGEE. The CDR3 consists of 14 residues. Here the CDR3 reads CASSVASGGDTQYF. CDR3 nucleotides: TGTGCCAGCAGCGTAGCTAGCGGGGGAGATACGCAGTATTTT.

In its sample, this clone was seen a few times. V is TRBV2 and J is TRBJ1-2; 8 nucleotides align to TRBD1. CDR1 SNHLY and CDR2 FYNNEI come from the germline V gene. V trimming: 5 bases; J trimming: 8 bases; junction bases outside the gene matches: 4. The CDR3 contains 12 residues. The CDR3: CASSRTGYGYTF. CDR3 bases: TGTGCCAGCAGTCGGACAGGGTACGGCTACACCTTC.

The rearrangement uses TRBV18 and TRBJ1-3; no clear D gene. CDR3 length: 16 amino acids. Trimming stripped 2 bases from V and 0 bases from J, with 11 bases between. Per germline, CDR1 KGHSH and CDR2 LQKENI. Here the CDR3 reads CASSPSPLISGNTIYF. The CDR3 coding sequence is TGTGCCAGCTCACCATCTCCACTTATCTCTGGAAACACCATATATTTT.

V is TRBV6-4 and J is TRBJ2-1; weak D call: TRBD1 (5 bases). V lost 6 bases, J lost 0 bases, and 12 bases lay in between. The CDR3 consists of 15 residues. Germline CDR1 MRHNA, CDR2 SNTAGT. For the CDR3, the DNA is TGTGCCAGCAGCGACAGCGACAGCTCCTACAATGAGCAGTTCTTC. Its translation is CASSDSDSSYNEQFF.

This clone showed up just a few times. V usage is TRBV7-9 and J usage is TRBJ1-2; the D is unclear. CDR1 is SEHNR, CDR2 FQNEAQ, per germline (reference sequence). The CDR3 covers 13 residues. V lost 2 bases and J 5 bases, leaving 9 bases between the germline ends. CDR3 loop: CASSLPQTYGYTF. The CDR3 DNA reads as TGTGCCAGCAGCTTACCACAGACATATGGCTACACCTTC.

The chain employs TRBV15 and TRBJ2-5; a possible D gene is TRBD1 (5 bases). The V gene lost 1 base and the J gene lost 5 bases, with 8 bases spanning the gap. The CDR3 length is 13 residues. Germline CDR1 and CDR2: LNHNV and YYDKDF (reference sequence). As DNA, the CDR3 is TGTGCCACCAGCAGAGGACAGTGGGAGACCCAGTACTTC. Residues: CATSRGQWETQYF.

The chain couples TRBV19 to TRBJ1-2, with D perhaps matching TRBD1 (5 bases). There are 15 residues in the CDR3. Germline lookup yields CDR1 LNHDA and CDR2 SQIVND (reference sequence). The germline V and J ends were trimmed by 7 bases and 5 bases, with 20 bases remaining between them. CDR3 sequence: CASTGGSAGTYGYTF. CDR3 sequence (DNA): TGTGCCAGTACGGGGGGTTCCGCAGGGACGTATGGCTACACCTTC.

The chain recombines TRBV7-9 with TRBJ2-1; no reliable D call. The CDR3 spans 13 residues. Germline V gene lookup returns CDR1 SEHNR and CDR2 FQNEAQ (reference sequence). The germline V and J ends were trimmed by 2 bases and 8 bases, with 10 bases remaining between them. CDR3 amino acids: CASSLNHGYEQFF. CDR3 DNA sequence: TGTGCCAGCAGCTTAAATCACGGGTATGAGCAGTTCTTC.

This chain links TRBV29-1 with TRBJ1-2; unclear D gene. Deletions cut 2 bases from V and 5 bases from J, with 12 bases between. The CDR3 is made up of 13 amino acids. Per germline, CDR1 SQVTM and CDR2 ANQGSEA. Here the CDR3 reads CSVEFRDEYGYTF. The DNA for the CDR3 is TGCAGCGTTGAATTCCGAGATGAATATGGCTACACCTTC.

The chain recombines TRBV7-9 with TRBJ1-1; D is undetermined. The germline V gene has CDR1 SEHNR and CDR2 FQNEAQ (reference sequence). The CDR3 has 16 amino acids. Trimming shortened V by 5 bases and J by 1 base, and 17 bases separated the two germline ends. This chain's CDR3 is CASSDLTGSGNTEAFF. As DNA, the CDR3 is TGTGCCAGCAGCGACTTAACCGGGTCCGGGAACACTGAAGCTTTCTTT.

The chain employs TRBV27 and TRBJ1-2, with D unclear. This CDR3 spans 12 amino acids. Germline loops: CDR1 MNHEY, CDR2 SMNVEV (reference sequence). Trimming stripped 2 bases from V and 6 bases from J, with 7 bases between. CDR3 in amino acids: CASSLRGHGYTF. The DNA for the CDR3 is TGTGCCAGCAGTTTACGGGGTCATGGCTACACCTTC.

This rearrangement joins TRBV5-6 to TRBJ1-2; D might be TRBD1 (6 bases). The CDR3 length is 16 residues. In germline, CDR1 is SGHDT, CDR2 YYEEEE. V lost 2 bases to trimming and J lost 4 bases, with 18 bases between them. The CDR3 bases are TGTGCCAGCAGCTTAGGTCGAAGAGAAGGGGGCTATGGCTACACCTTC. This sequence encodes CASSLGRREGGYGYTF.

This rearrangement joins TRBV6-4 to TRBJ2-4; TRBD1 matches 7 bases. V was pared by 2 bases and J by 12 bases, with 7 bases of the junction left unmatched. Germline CDR1 reads MRHNA; CDR2 reads SNTAGT. This CDR3 region has 13 residues. The CDR3, as DNA: TGTGCCAGCAGTGACGATTATGGACAGGCTCAGTACTTC. Residues: CASSDDYGQAQYF.

The chain recombines TRBV25-1 with TRBJ1-3; maybe TRBD1 (5 bases). Per the germline V gene, CDR1 is MGHDK and CDR2 is SYGVNS. V lost 4 bases and J 2 bases, leaving 18 bases between the germline ends. The CDR3 is 17 residues long. The CDR3 nucleotides read TGTGCCAGCAGTGGATTCCTCTGGGGGGGGGCTGGAAACACCATATATTTT. Its protein is CASSGFLWGGAGNTIYF.

The chain recombines TRBV7-9 with TRBJ1-1; 7 bases line up with TRBD1. Germline loops: CDR1 SEHNR, CDR2 FQNEAQ (reference sequence). The CDR3 loop spans 14 amino acids. V shed 4 bases and J 2 bases; nucleotides not matched to a gene: 4. The DNA for the CDR3 is TGTGCCAGCAGCTCCTACAGGGGCAACACTGAAGCTTTCTTT. This gives the protein CASSSYRGNTEAFF.